Listed below are T cell receptor beta chains from one sample, sequenced in a study of T cell responses to AZD1222 COVID-19 vaccine. The data were produced by immunoSEQ multiplex PCR, yet TCRdb's version contains in-frame clones alone and is incomplete. The sample lists 100,000 to 110,000 clones, 80% to 90% occurring once. The starting material was peripheral blood, obtained on day 0 of AZD1222 vaccination. The receptors stem from an adult in good health. Both conserved end residues are part of each CDR3. Fields, in order: J gene, clone size, D gene, V gene, CDR3 protein, CDR3 DNA. The D gene is left open where the match is weak. The size of a clone is reported for some rows only, either as once, few or many, or as a class for expanded clones.

>TRBJ1-1|-|-|TRBV20-1
CSETVNTEAFF
TGCAGCGAGACAGTGAACACTGAAGCTTTCTTT
>TRBJ2-1|many|TRBD2|TRBV9
CASGAPSGRAGNEQFF
TGTGCCAGCGGAGCTCCCAGCGGGAGGGCCGGGAATGAGCAGTTCTTC
>TRBJ2-2|-|-|TRBV6-2/TRBV6-3
CASSYVTVTGELFF
TGTGCCAGCAGTTATGTAACGGTCACCGGGGAGCTGTTTTTT
>TRBJ1-2|-|-|TRBV19
CASSQGVRASRYTF
TGTGCCAGTAGTCAAGGGGTTCGGGCGAGTCGCTACACCTTC
>TRBJ2-7|once|TRBD1|TRBV5-6
CASSPTGQGYEQYF
TGTGCCAGCAGCCCTACTGGACAGGGCTACGAGCAGTACTTC
>TRBJ1-6|-|-|TRBV18
CASSSTEGRPLHF
TGTGCCAGCTCTTCCACGGAGGGCAGGCCCCTCCACTTT
>TRBJ2-5|-|-|TRBV29-1
CSVEDPDSPRQETQYF
TGCAGCGTTGAAGATCCTGACAGTCCGCGACAAGAGACCCAGTACTTC
>TRBJ2-2|once|-|TRBV5-1
CASSLKDGGELFF
TGCGCCAGCAGCTTGAAGGATGGCGGGGAGCTGTTTTTT
>TRBJ1-3|once|-|TRBV19
CASIKMDATISGNTIYF
TGTGCCAGTATAAAAATGGACGCAACGATCTCTGGAAACACCATATATTTT
>TRBJ1-4|-|-|TRBV5-5
CASSLPTNEKLFF
TGTGCCAGCAGCTTACCGACTAATGAAAAACTGTTTTTT
>TRBJ1-5|-|-|TRBV7-9
CASSLAGAEPQHF
TGTGCCAGCAGCTTAGCCGGCGCAGAGCCCCAGCATTTT
>TRBJ2-7|-|-|TRBV6-5
CASSSAAGGYEQYF
TGTGCCAGCAGTTCAGCGGCAGGAGGCTACGAGCAGTACTTC
>TRBJ1-1|-|-|TRBV11-2
CASSLDGWASNTEAFF
TGTGCCAGCAGCTTAGATGGGTGGGCCTCAAACACTGAAGCTTTCTTT
>TRBJ1-4|-|-|TRBV25-1
CASGGPVGYEKLFF
TGTGCCAGCGGAGGCCCGGTGGGGTATGAAAAACTGTTTTTT
>TRBJ2-1|few|-|TRBV19
CASSMGAGRGNEQFF
TGTGCCAGTAGTATGGGCGCAGGTAGGGGCAATGAGCAGTTCTTC
>TRBJ2-7|-|TRBD1|TRBV29-1
CSVRWDRGSIEQYF
TGCAGCGTGAGGTGGGACAGGGGGTCGATCGAGCAGTACTTC
>TRBJ1-1|-|TRBD1|TRBV2
CATFPGQGTNTEAFF
TGTGCCACCTTCCCGGGACAGGGAACGAACACTGAAGCTTTCTTT
>TRBJ1-1|-|-|TRBV7-9
CASSPLRGPYTEAFF
TGTGCCAGCAGCCCACTGAGAGGCCCCTACACTGAAGCTTTCTTT
>TRBJ2-7|-|TRBD2|TRBV11-3
CASSQTSGSPGEQYF
TGTGCCAGCAGCCAAACTAGCGGGAGCCCCGGCGAGCAGTACTTC
>TRBJ1-3|once|-|TRBV10-3
CAISPLRSGNTIYF
TGTGCCATCAGTCCCCTCCGCTCTGGAAACACCATATATTTT
>TRBJ2-1|-|-|TRBV29-1
CSVGYRAHALDEQFF
TGCAGCGTTGGCTATCGGGCCCATGCGCTGGATGAGCAGTTCTTC
>TRBJ2-7|-|-|TRBV5-6
CASSSDTQQYF
TGTGCCAGCAGCTCGGACACACAGCAGTACTTC
>TRBJ1-1|-|-|TRBV6-4
CASSESRGTEAFF
TGTGCCAGCAGTGAAAGTCGTGGCACTGAAGCTTTCTTT
>TRBJ2-7|-|-|TRBV5-1
CASSLGRPDYEQYF
TGCGCCAGCAGCTTGGGACGGCCGGACTACGAGCAGTACTTC
>TRBJ2-7|-|-|TRBV6-5
CASSYSGQSYEQYF
TGTGCCAGCAGTTACTCGGGTCAGTCCTACGAGCAGTACTTC
>TRBJ2-7|-|-|TRBV10-3
CAIRGWDSYEQYF
TGTGCCATCAGAGGCTGGGACTCCTACGAGCAGTACTTC
>TRBJ2-5|-|TRBD1|TRBV6-5
CASNRGLHQETQYF
TGTGCCAGCAACAGGGGGTTACACCAAGAGACCCAGTACTTC
>TRBJ1-1|-|TRBD1|TRBV27
CASSLLGTGLGNTEAFF
TGTGCCAGCAGTTTATTGGGGACAGGGCTTGGGAACACTGAAGCTTTCTTT
>TRBJ2-7|-|TRBD2|TRBV27
CASSSTSGGAIKRYEQYF
TGTGCCAGCAGTTCCACTAGCGGGGGGGCTATTAAACGGTACGAGCAGTACTTC
>TRBJ1-2|-|-|TRBV29-1
CSGSGGDYGYTF
TGCAGCGGCTCCGGTGGGGACTATGGCTACACCTTC
>TRBJ2-7|-|-|TRBV19
CASSIGTPDSYEQYF
TGTGCCAGTAGTATTGGAACACCGGACTCCTACGAGCAGTACTTC
>TRBJ2-7|-|-|TRBV5-1
CASSFEGAVGYEQYF
TGCGCCAGCAGCTTTGAAGGGGCGGTGGGCTACGAGCAGTACTTC
>TRBJ2-1|-|TRBD1|TRBV25-1
CASSVAGTGEYNEQFF
TGTGCCAGCAGTGTCGCCGGGACAGGGGAGTACAATGAGCAGTTCTTC
>TRBJ2-7|-|-|TRBV7-9
CASSFSGYEQYF
TGTGCCAGCAGCTTTTCGGGCTACGAGCAGTACTTC
>TRBJ2-3|-|-|TRBV14
CASSQEGGYKDYTDTQYF
TGTGCCAGCAGCCAAGAAGGTGGGTACAAGGACTACACAGATACGCAGTATTTT
>TRBJ1-5|-|-|TRBV28
CASGVEYSNQPQHF
TGTGCCAGCGGCGTGGAATATAGCAATCAGCCCCAGCATTTT
>TRBJ2-1|few|TRBD2|TRBV9
CASSVPRGGGASEEQFF
TGTGCCAGCAGCGTCCCCCGAGGCGGGGGGGCCTCTGAGGAGCAGTTCTTC
>TRBJ1-2|-|TRBD1|TRBV7-8
CASSPRRTGSRGYTF
TGTGCCAGCAGCCCACGACGGACAGGGTCTCGGGGCTACACCTTC
>TRBJ1-5|-|-|TRBV5-6
CASSYGVPSNQPQHF
TGTGCCAGTTCGTACGGGGTACCTAGCAATCAGCCCCAGCATTTT
>TRBJ2-7|-|TRBD2|TRBV7-6
CASSSPRARGGEQYF
TGTGCCAGCAGCTCGCCCCGGGCCCGCGGGGGCGAGCAGTACTTC
>TRBJ1-5|-|-|TRBV7-8
CASSLVSENQPQHF
TGTGCCAGCAGCTTAGTATCGGAGAATCAGCCCCAGCATTTT
>TRBJ2-2|-|-|TRBV10-3
CAISARGRAANTGELFF
TGTGCCATCAGTGCCCGGGGCAGGGCCGCGAACACCGGGGAGCTGTTTTTT
>TRBJ1-6|-|-|TRBV5-1
CASSITGFYSPLHF
TGCGCCAGCAGCATCACCGGGTTCTATTCACCCCTCCACTTT
>TRBJ1-1|-|-|TRBV7-9
CASSLMSGNTEAFF
TGTGCCAGCAGCTTAATGTCAGGGAACACTGAAGCTTTCTTT
>TRBJ1-4|-|-|TRBV6-5
CASSYLAGGQGKLFF
TGTGCCAGCAGTTACTTAGCCGGGGGGCAGGGAAAACTGTTTTTT
>TRBJ2-7|-|-|TRBV19
CASSIVGSSYEQYF
TGTGCCAGTAGTATAGTTGGGAGCTCCTACGAGCAGTACTTC
>TRBJ1-1|-|TRBD1|TRBV7-9
CASSLSYGTGFYQAFF
TGTGCCAGCAGCTTATCCTATGGGACAGGGTTTTACCAAGCTTTCTTT
>TRBJ1-3|-|-|TRBV18
CASSPSEGGPGNTIYF
TGTGCCAGCTCACCCTCCGAAGGGGGGCCGGGAAACACCATATATTTT